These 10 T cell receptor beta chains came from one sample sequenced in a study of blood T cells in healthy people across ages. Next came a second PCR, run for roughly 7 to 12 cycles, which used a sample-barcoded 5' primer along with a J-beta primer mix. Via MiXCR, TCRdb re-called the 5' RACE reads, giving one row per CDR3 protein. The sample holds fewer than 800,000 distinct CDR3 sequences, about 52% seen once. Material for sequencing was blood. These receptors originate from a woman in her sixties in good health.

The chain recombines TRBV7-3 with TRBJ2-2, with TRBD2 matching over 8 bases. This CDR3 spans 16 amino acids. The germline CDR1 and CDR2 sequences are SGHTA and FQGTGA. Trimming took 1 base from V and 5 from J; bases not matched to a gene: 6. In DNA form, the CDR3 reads TGTGCCAGCAGCTTAAACGGGAGGGCTCAGACCGGGGAGCTGTTTTTT. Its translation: CASSLNGRAQTGELFF.

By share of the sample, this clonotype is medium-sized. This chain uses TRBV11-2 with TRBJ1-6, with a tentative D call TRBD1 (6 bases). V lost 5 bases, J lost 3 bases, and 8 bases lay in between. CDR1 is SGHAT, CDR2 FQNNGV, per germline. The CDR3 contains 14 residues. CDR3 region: CASSGTIYNSPLHF. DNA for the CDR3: TGTGCCAGCAGCGGGACAATCTATAATTCACCCCTCCACTTT.

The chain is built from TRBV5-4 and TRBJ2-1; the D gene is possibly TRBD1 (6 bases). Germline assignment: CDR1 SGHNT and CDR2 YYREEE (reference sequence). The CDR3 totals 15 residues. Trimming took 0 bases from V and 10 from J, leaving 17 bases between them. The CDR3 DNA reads TGTGCCAGCAGCTTGGCAGGGGACCTTTCCGAAGAGCAGTTCTTC. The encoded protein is CASSLAGDLSEEQFF. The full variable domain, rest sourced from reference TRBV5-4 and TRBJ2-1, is ETGVTQSPTHLIKTRGQQVTLRCSSQSGHNTVSWYQQALGQGPQFIFQYYREEENGRGNFPPRFSGLQFPNYSSELNVNALELDDSALYLCASSLAGDLSEEQFFGPGTRLTVL.

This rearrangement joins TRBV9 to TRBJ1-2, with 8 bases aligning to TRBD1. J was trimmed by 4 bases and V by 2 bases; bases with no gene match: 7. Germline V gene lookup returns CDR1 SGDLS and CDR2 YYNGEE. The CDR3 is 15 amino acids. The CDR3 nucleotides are TGTGCCAGCAGCGTGTGGGACAGGAACTCCTATGGCTACACCTTC. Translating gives CASSVWDRNSYGYTF. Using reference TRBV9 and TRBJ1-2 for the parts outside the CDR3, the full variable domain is DSGVTQTPKHLITATGQRVTLRCSPRSGDLSVYWYQQSLDQGLQFLIQYYNGEERAKGNILERFSAQQFPDLHSELNLSSLELGDSALYFCASSVWDRNSYGYTFGSGTRLTVV.

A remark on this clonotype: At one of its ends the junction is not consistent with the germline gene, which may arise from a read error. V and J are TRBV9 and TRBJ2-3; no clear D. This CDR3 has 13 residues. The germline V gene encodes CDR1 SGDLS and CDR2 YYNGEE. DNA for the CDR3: TGTGCCGGCAGCGTAAGGGTTACAGCTACGCAGTATTTT. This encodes CAGSVRVTATQYF.

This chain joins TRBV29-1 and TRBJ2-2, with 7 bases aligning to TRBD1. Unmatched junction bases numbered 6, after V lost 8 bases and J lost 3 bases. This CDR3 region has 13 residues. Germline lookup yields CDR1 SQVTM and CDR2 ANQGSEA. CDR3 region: CSCPGQYTGELFF. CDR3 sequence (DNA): TGCAGCTGTCCGGGACAGTACACCGGGGAGCTGTTTTTT.

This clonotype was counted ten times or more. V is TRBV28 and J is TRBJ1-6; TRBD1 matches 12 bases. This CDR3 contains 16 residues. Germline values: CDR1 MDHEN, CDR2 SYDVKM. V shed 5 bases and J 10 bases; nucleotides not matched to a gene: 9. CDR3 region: CASSRWDRGRGSPLHF. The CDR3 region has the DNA TGTGCCAGCAGTCGATGGGACAGGGGGCGCGGGTCACCCCTCCACTTT.

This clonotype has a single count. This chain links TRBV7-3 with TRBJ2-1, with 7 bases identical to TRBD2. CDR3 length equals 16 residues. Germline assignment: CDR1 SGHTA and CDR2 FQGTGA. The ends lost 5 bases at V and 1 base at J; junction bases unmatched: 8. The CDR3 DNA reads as TGTGCCAGCAGCACTGGGCTAGCGGTGTCCTACAATGAGCAGTTCTTC. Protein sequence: CASSTGLAVSYNEQFF.

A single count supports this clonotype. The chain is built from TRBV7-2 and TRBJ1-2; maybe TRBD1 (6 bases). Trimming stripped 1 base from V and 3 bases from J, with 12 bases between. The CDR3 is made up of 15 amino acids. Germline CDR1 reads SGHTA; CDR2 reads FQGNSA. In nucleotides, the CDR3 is TGTGCCAGCAGCTTAGTAGTTAGGACAGACTATGGCTACACCTTC. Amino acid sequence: CASSLVVRTDYGYTF.

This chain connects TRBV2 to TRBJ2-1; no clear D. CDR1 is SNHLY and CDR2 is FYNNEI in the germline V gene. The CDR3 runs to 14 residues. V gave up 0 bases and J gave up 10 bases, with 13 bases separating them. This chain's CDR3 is CASSEARASYEQFF. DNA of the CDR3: TGTGCCAGCAGTGAAGCAAGAGCGTCCTACGAGCAGTTCTTC. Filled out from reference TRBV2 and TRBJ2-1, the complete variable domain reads EPEVTQTPSHQVTQMGQEVILRCVPISNHLYFYWYRQILGQKVEFLVSFYNNEISEKSEIFDDQFSVERPDGSNFTLKIRSTKLEDSAMYFCASSEARASYEQFFGPGTRLTVL.